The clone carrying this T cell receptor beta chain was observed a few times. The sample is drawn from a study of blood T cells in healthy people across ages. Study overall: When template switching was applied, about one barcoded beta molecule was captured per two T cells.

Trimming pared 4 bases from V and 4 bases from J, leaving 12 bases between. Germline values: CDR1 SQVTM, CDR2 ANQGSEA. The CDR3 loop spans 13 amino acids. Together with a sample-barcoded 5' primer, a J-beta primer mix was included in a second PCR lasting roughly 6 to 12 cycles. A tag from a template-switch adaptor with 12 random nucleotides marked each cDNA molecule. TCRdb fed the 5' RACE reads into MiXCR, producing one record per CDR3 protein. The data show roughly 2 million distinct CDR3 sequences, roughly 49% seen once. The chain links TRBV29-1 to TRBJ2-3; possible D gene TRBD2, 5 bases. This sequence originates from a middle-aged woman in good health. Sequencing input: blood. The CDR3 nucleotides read TGCAGCGTTGTCGTGAGGGCCGCAGATACGCAGTATTTT. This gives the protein CSVVVRAADTQYF.